The next 2 T cell receptor beta chains were all read from a single sample in a study of cytomegalovirus exposure and HLA in healthy donors. PCR employed 60 Vbeta and 13 Jbeta primers. Measured with immunoSEQ multiplex PCR; TCRdb has only the in-frame clones, and not every one. Altogether 65,000 to 85,000 clones are present, around 77% being singletons, with the ten largest covering roughly a fifth. Sequences were obtained from PBMCs. The receptors shown here come from a woman between 40 and 50 years old in good health and CMV-seropositive.

This clone was picked up a small number of times. The V and J genes are TRBV29-1 and TRBJ2-1; 8 positions agree with TRBD1. The germline V gene has CDR1 SQVTM and CDR2 ANQGSEA. The CDR3 is 17 residues long. Germline trimming cut 1 base from V and 0 bases from J; bases unmatched to any gene: 8. The CDR3 sequence is CSVEGGGGTGSYNEQFF. The DNA of the CDR3 is TGCAGCGTTGAAGGCGGTGGGGGGACAGGCTCCTACAATGAGCAGTTCTTC.

V and J are TRBV4-2 and TRBJ1-4; D may be TRBD1 (5 bases). The ends were cut back, 0 bases at V and 3 bases at J, with 14 bases in the middle. The V gene's germline CDR1 is LGHNA and CDR2 YNFKEQ. The CDR3 is 17 residues long. This CDR3 is CASSQDLGDSSNEKLFF. DNA for the CDR3: TGTGCCAGCAGCCAAGATCTTGGGGACTCTTCTAATGAAAAACTGTTTTTT.